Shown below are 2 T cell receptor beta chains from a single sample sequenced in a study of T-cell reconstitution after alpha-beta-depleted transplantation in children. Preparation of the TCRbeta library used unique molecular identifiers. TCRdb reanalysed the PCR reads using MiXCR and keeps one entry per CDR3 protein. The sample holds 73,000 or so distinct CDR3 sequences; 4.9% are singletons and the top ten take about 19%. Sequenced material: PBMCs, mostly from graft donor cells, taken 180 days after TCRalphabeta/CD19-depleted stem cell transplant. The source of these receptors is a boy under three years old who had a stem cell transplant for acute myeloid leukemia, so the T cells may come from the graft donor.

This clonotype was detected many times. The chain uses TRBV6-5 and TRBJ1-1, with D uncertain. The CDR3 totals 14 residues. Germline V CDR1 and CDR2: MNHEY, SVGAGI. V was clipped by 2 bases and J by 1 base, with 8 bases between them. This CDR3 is CASSYPGSNTEAFF. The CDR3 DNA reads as TGTGCCAGCAGTTACCCAGGTTCGAACACTGAAGCTTTCTTT.

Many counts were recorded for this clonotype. The CDR3 reads CASSVARSPGELFF. CDR3 nucleotide sequence: TGTGCCAGCAGCGTAGCGCGTAGCCCCGGGGAGCTGTTTTTT. The J gene is TRBJ2-2, the V gene TRBV9, with D uncertain. The CDR3 has 14 amino acids. Germline V gene data show CDR1 as SGDLS and CDR2 as YYNGEE. Between the trimmed V and J ends, which lost 0 bases and 6 bases, there was a span of 9 bases.